Below are 16 T cell receptor beta chains sequenced from a single sample in a study of T cell clusters in autoimmune cytopenias. Multiplex touch-down PCR amplified TRB using TRB-A and TRB-B pools in one tube. TCRdb re-called the multiplex PCR reads and shows each CDR3 protein once, DNA omitted. This sample's clone table lists some 4,300 distinct CDR3 sequences. Each sample's input was around 250 ng genomic DNA, about 38,000 genome equivalents. These data are also associated with another study on T cell repertoires in aging, cancer and after chemotherapy.

The sequenced material came from peripheral blood. The source is a human donor in good health.

The chain carries TRBV6-4 and TRBJ2-2; TCRdb's D gene call, TRBD2, goes unchecked for lack of DNA. The CDR3 has 14 residues. Germline values: CDR1 MRHNA, CDR2 SNTAGT. The CDR3 protein is CASSVGGDIRELFF.

J is TRBJ2-1 and V is TRBV4-3; TCRdb reports TRBD2, a call that lacks DNA to check it against. CDR3 length: 15 amino acids. Looked up from germline, CDR1 is LGHNA and CDR2 is YSLEER. CDR3 in amino acids: CASSQQTSGYNEQFF.

Measured by frequency, this clonotype is medium-sized. The chain has TRBV30 and TRBJ1-5; the D call of TRBD1 rests on TCRdb alone, since no DNA is present to check it. The CDR3 has 14 residues. Germline CDR1 and CDR2: GTSNPN and SVGIG (reference sequence). This CDR3 is CAWSPPTGHQPQHF.

By frequency, this clonotype registers medium-sized (0.01 to 0.1%). This chain connects TRBV19 to TRBJ2-5; TCRdb's D call of TRBD2 is untestable without DNA. The CDR3 contains 14 residues. Germline V CDR1 and CDR2: LNHDA, SQIVND (reference sequence). The CDR3 sequence is CASSTPGLGETQYF.

This clonotype is classed as medium-sized by frequency. J is TRBJ1-6 and V is TRBV6-1; TCRdb lists TRBD1, though no DNA is available to test this call. CDR3 length equals 16 residues. CDR1 MNHNS and CDR2 SASEGT come from the germline V gene. The chain's CDR3 is CASSEEGGTGGSPLHF.

This clonotype is medium-sized by frequency. The rearrangement uses TRBV18 and TRBJ2-5. The CDR3 extends over 14 amino acids. Germline-derived CDR1 and CDR2 are KGHSH and LQKENI. The CDR3 reads CASSPRHKEETQYF.

By frequency, this clonotype is medium-sized (0.01 to 0.1%). V gene TRBV11-3 combines with J gene TRBJ2-1. Germline CDR1 is SGHNT and CDR2 is YENEEA. The CDR3 extends over 14 amino acids. Here the CDR3 reads CASRRGGSYNEQFF. The whole variable domain, remainder taken from reference TRBV11-3 and TRBJ2-1, is EAGVVQSPRYKIIEKKQPVAFWCNPISGHNTLYWYLQNLGQGPELLIRYENEEAVDDSQLPKDRFSAERLKGVDSTLKIQPAELGDSAVYLCASRRGGSYNEQFFGPGTRLTVL.

The V call is TRBV5-1, the J call TRBJ1-4. The CDR3 sequence is 15 residues long. Germline CDR1 is SGHRS and CDR2 is YFSETQ. The CDR3: CASSLVGASNEKLFF.

The chain has TRBV12-3 or TRBV12-4 and TRBJ2-1. The CDR3 has 14 residues. CDR3 sequence: CASSVEGGSYEQYF.

This clonotype registers medium-sized by frequency. V usage is TRBV12-3 or TRBV12-4 and J usage is TRBJ1-1; TCRdb lists TRBD1, though no DNA is available to test this call. The CDR3 runs to 15 residues. The CDR3 loop is CASSFARTGETEAFF.

Frequency places this clonotype as medium-sized. The V gene is TRBV6-5, the J gene TRBJ1-1. This CDR3 contains 14 residues. Germline V CDR1 and CDR2: MNHEY, SVGAGI. The CDR3 sequence: CASSYSWGNTEAFF.

The chain combines TRBV20-1 with TRBJ1-5; TCRdb reports TRBD1, a call that lacks DNA to check it against. Germline CDR1 reads DFQATT; CDR2 reads SNEGSKA (reference sequence). CDR3 size: 14 residues. CDR3: CSASPGQGNQPQHF.

This clonotype is identified as medium-sized (0.01 to 0.1%) from frequency. The rearrangement uses TRBV30 and TRBJ2-2; TCRdb calls TRBD2, which cannot be checked without DNA. Per the germline V gene, CDR1 is GTSNPN and CDR2 is SVGIG (reference sequence). CDR3 size: 15 residues. The CDR3: CAWSVLAGDTGELFF.

This clonotype is called medium-sized (0.01 to 0.1%) based on its frequency. The rearrangement joins TRBV27 to TRBJ2-3; the D call from TCRdb, TRBD1, cannot be confirmed without DNA. Germline loops: CDR1 MNHEY, CDR2 SMNVEV (reference sequence). The CDR3 covers 14 residues. CDR3: CASSSINRVNTQYF.

The V gene is TRBV20-1, the J gene TRBJ2-7; without DNA, the TCRdb call of TRBD1 cannot be checked. CDR1 DFQATT and CDR2 SNEGSKA come from the germline V gene (reference sequence). The CDR3 is 11 amino acids. Here the CDR3 reads CSRLTGREQYF.

This clonotype is identified as medium-sized from frequency. This chain links TRBV6-5 with TRBJ1-1; TCRdb indicates TRBD1, and absent DNA this call remains unverified. Germline V gene data show CDR1 as MNHEY and CDR2 as SVGAGI. The length of the CDR3 is 16 residues. The CDR3 loop reads CASSHQGAGEETEAFF.